Here is one T cell receptor beta chain with its context. This entry comes from a study of blood T cell repertoires in COVID-19. Across the whole study: Samples taken during acute and convalescent COVID-19 were collected in the United States, Italy and Spain. The cDNA or gDNA used as material had been derived from T cells, B-cell-depleted T cells, or PBMCs.

Authors' methods: Reference gene primer amplification in the assay estimated nucleated cell counts. Assay used: immunoSEQ multiplex PCR; TCRdb lists only in-frame clones, some missing. V and J calls and clone size are given by that table; D and trimming were obtained from the DNA. The sample includes around 70,000 clones, about 83% seen only once; the top ten take about 24%. From germline, CDR1 is LNHNV and CDR2 YYDKDF (reference sequence). CDR3 length: 16 residues. V lost 5 bases, J lost 4 bases, and 4 bases stayed unmatched. The origin of this receptor is a human donor in a cohort sampled during active COVID-19. The chain is built from TRBV15 and TRBJ2-3, with 15 bases that match TRBD2. Sequenced sample: peripheral blood. The CDR3 bases are TGTGCCACCAGCGGCAGGACTAGCGGGGGGGCAGATACGCAGTATTTT. It is translated as CATSGRTSGGADTQYF.